This T cell receptor beta chain was captured by sequencing in a study of post-analysis software for immune sequencing data. Whole-study context: The patients showed relapsing-remitting, secondary progressive and progressive-relapsing multiple sclerosis courses. Study-wide points: Compared with controls, patients had more of about 5 TRBV segments, including TRBV5-6, TRBV5-1 and TRBV20-1. Analysis by F measure revealed that same-batch samples clustered strongly together. Compared against controls, patients with multiple sclerosis displayed significantly lower normalized Chao1 diversity.

The V end was cut by 0 bases, the J end by 5 bases, with 13 bases between. The germline V gene has CDR1 MGHRA and CDR2 YSYEKL. The CDR3 runs to 16 residues. Unique molecular identifiers featured in each of the TCR beta cDNA libraries. The authors obtained some 500,000 cDNA molecules from around 1 to 9.1 million T cells. TCRdb independently ran MiXCR on the PCR reads; one entry per CDR3 protein. Among hundreds of thousands of distinct CDR3 sequences listed, around 34% were seen once. This clonotype was picked up a small number of times. Its antigen is undetermined. Sequenced input: blood. The chain uses TRBV4-1 and TRBJ2-2; D may be TRBD2 (7 bases). The receptor was derived from a girl aged 5-17 years with multiple sclerosis. CDR3 bases: TGCGCCAGCAGCCAAGATAAGGCGGGGGCGACCGGGGAGCTGTTTTTT. The encoded protein is CASSQDKAGATGELFF.